What follows are 9 T cell receptor beta chains derived from one specimen sequenced in a study of CD8+CD57+ T cells in acquired aplastic anemia. Patients chosen for sequencing had shown CD8+CD57+ cell expansion by flow cytometry. TCR beta VDJ and CDR3 profiles were obtained from a genomic DNA template. TCRdb reanalysed the reads using MiXCR and keeps one entry per CDR3 protein. The table has fewer than 200,000 distinct CDR3 sequences, about 64% seen once; the top ten hold 40% to 55%. The specimen sequenced was sorted CD4+, CD8+, or CD8+CD57+ T cells (not recorded which) from PBMCs. All receptors derive from a human donor with aplastic anemia.

This chain connects TRBV7-9 to TRBJ2-7; no clear D gene. Trimming pared 5 bases from V and 3 bases from J, leaving 11 bases between. The CDR3 sequence is 13 residues long. CDR1 is SEHNR, CDR2 FQNEAQ, per germline (reference sequence). The CDR3 here is CASSQEERYEQYF. The CDR3, as DNA: TGTGCCAGCAGCCAAGAAGAGCGCTACGAGCAGTACTTC.

The chain joins TRBV7-3 to TRBJ1-2; D might be TRBD1 (5 bases). Trimming stripped 0 bases from V and 0 bases from J, with 11 bases between. The germline CDR1 and CDR2 sequences are SGHTA and FQGTGA. The CDR3 sequence is 16 residues long. In DNA, the CDR3 is TGTGCCAGCAGCTTAACGGGCTGGGGGACTAACTATGGCTACACCTTC. It codes for CASSLTGWGTNYGYTF. Drawing the rest from reference TRBV7-3 and TRBJ1-2, the complete variable domain is GAGVSQTPSNKVTEKGKYVELRCDPISGHTALYWYRQSLGQGPEFLIYFQGTGAADDSGLPNDRFFAVRPEGSVSTLKIQRTERGDSAVYLCASSLTGWGTNYGYTFGSGTRLTVV.

The rearrangement links TRBV29-1 to TRBJ2-5; 8 nucleotides line up with TRBD2. Germline trimming cut 6 bases from V and 4 bases from J; bases unmatched to any gene: 4. Germline-derived CDR1 and CDR2 are SQVTM and ANQGSEA. This CDR3 has 12 amino acids. The CDR3 nucleotides read TGCAGCGTAGGACGGGAGGGAGAGACCCAGTACTTC. Protein sequence: CSVGREGETQYF.

The chain is built from TRBV4-3 and TRBJ2-7; TRBD2 matches 14 bases. Germline V gives CDR1 LGHNA, CDR2 YSLEER. V shed 6 bases, J shed 2 bases, and the junction held 6 bases outside the gene matches. The CDR3 runs to 16 residues. CDR3 amino acids: CASSDRTSGRTYEQYF. The CDR3 DNA reads TGCGCCAGCAGTGATAGGACTAGCGGGAGGACCTACGAGCAGTACTTC.

This chain links TRBV5-5 with TRBJ1-4; 7 nucleotides line up with TRBD1. V gave up 4 bases and J gave up 4 bases; unmatched junction bases: 7. This CDR3 region has 15 residues. Germline values: CDR1 SGHKS, CDR2 YYEKEE (reference sequence). CDR3 sequence: CASSTTGEGNEKLFF. CDR3 in DNA: TGTGCCAGCAGCACCACAGGGGAGGGTAATGAAAAACTGTTTTTT.

Ten or more counts support this clonotype. This chain links TRBV6-4 with TRBJ1-2; weak D call: TRBD1 (5 bases). Germline V lookup: CDR1 MRHNA, CDR2 SNTAGT. V dropped 4 bases and J dropped 2 bases, with 11 bases sitting between them. The CDR3 runs 14 residues. CDR3 residues: CASSAGKENYGYTF. The CDR3 DNA sequence: TGTGCCAGCAGTGCAGGGAAGGAGAACTATGGCTACACCTTC.

This rearrangement joins TRBV7-3 to TRBJ2-3; D gene ambiguous. Germline lookup yields CDR1 SGHTA and CDR2 FQGTGA. V lost 3 bases and J lost 4, with 11 bases in between. The CDR3 is made up of 14 amino acids. The CDR3 DNA follows: TGTGCCAGCAGCTTGACTGGAAGCGCAGATACGCAGTATTTT. Its translation: CASSLTGSADTQYF.

This chain joins TRBV7-8 and TRBJ2-7, with 7 bases aligning to TRBD1. Unmatched junction bases numbered 15, after V lost 5 bases and J lost 2 bases. The CDR3 contains 17 residues. Germline-derived CDR1 and CDR2 are SGHVS and FQNEAQ. CDR3 sequence reads: CASSPLDRDRPTYEQYF. The CDR3 bases are TGTGCCAGCAGCCCGCTGGACCGGGACAGACCGACCTACGAGCAGTACTTC.

This clonotype came up once. The chain joins TRBV7-3 to TRBJ2-3; 10 positions agree with TRBD2. This CDR3 has 18 amino acids. V lost 4 bases to trimming and J lost 6 bases; unmatched junction nucleotides: 16. From germline, CDR1 is SGHTA and CDR2 FQGTGA. The CDR3 reads CASSSAAGGLPLLDTQYF. CDR3 bases: TGTGCCAGCAGCTCTGCAGCGGGAGGGCTGCCATTGTTGGATACGCAGTATTTT.